Listed here are 6 T cell receptor beta chains from one sample, sequenced in a study of blood T cell repertoires in COVID-19. Data came from immunoSEQ multiplex PCR; TCRdb stores just in-frame clones and leaves some out. The data show some 200,000 clones, about 80% seen once. The source material was PBMCs or T cells enriched from blood (not recorded which). The receptor set was obtained from a woman aged 45-65 years who had been exposed to COVID-19.

The chain combines TRBV5-3 with TRBJ1-2; D remains unclear. TRBV5-3 is an ORF, with its function uncertain. Trimming shortened V by 4 bases and J by 6 bases, and 13 bases separated the two germline ends. The CDR3 totals 13 residues. The CDR3 DNA reads as TGTGCCAGAAGCCCCGGACCGAGGGATGGCTACACCTTC. Protein sequence: CARSPGPRDGYTF.

The chain employs TRBV14 and TRBJ2-5, with TRBD2 as a possible D gene (7 bases). Looked up from germline, CDR1 is SGHDN and CDR2 is FVKESK. V was cut by 0 bases and J by 5 bases, with 13 bases left in between. This CDR3 comprises 15 residues. The CDR3: CASSQDRGGWETQYF. DNA of the CDR3: TGTGCCAGCAGCCAAGATCGCGGGGGCTGGGAGACCCAGTACTTC.

This clone was found once. This sequence joins TRBV12-5 and TRBJ1-6; D gene uncertain. The CDR3 is 14 residues long. Looked up from germline, CDR1 is LGHNT and CDR2 is FRNRAP. Trimming shortened V by 3 bases and J by 10 bases, and 13 bases separated the two germline ends. CDR3: CASGFGGNSSPLHF. The CDR3 nucleotides are TGTGCTAGTGGTTTTGGAGGGAACAGCTCACCCCTCCACTTT.

This chain links TRBV7-9 with TRBJ2-3; D possibly corresponds to TRBD1 (5 bases). V lost 1 base and J lost 0, with 14 bases in between. The CDR3 extends over 17 amino acids. Germline V CDR1 and CDR2: SEHNR, FQNEAQ (reference sequence). CDR3 DNA sequence: TGTGCCAGCAGCTTAGGGAGTAACAGGCCTAGCACAGATACGCAGTATTTT. This sequence encodes CASSLGSNRPSTDTQYF. The full variable domain, with the rest looked up from reference TRBV7-9 and TRBJ2-3, is DTGVSQNPRHKITKRGQNVTFRCDPISEHNRLYWYRQTLGQGPEFLTYFQNEAQLEKSRLLSDRFSAERPKGSFSTLEIQRTEQGDSAMYLCASSLGSNRPSTDTQYFGPGTRLTVL.

The chain couples TRBV2 to TRBJ1-1; 9 nucleotides align to TRBD1. The CDR3 has 15 residues. CDR1 and CDR2 from the germline V gene are SNHLY and FYNNEI. J lost 6 bases, V lost 6 bases, and 11 bases had no gene match. DNA of the CDR3: TGTGCCAGCAGAGTAGACAGGGGGTTGAGCGCTGAAGCTTTCTTT. Translated, it gives CASRVDRGLSAEAFF.

The chain employs TRBV2 and TRBJ1-5, with 7 bases that match TRBD1. V was clipped by 5 bases and J by 10 bases; unmatched bases: 8. Germline V gene sequence: CDR1 SNHLY, CDR2 FYNNEI. The CDR3 extends over 13 amino acids. The chain's CDR3 is CASSSGQQVPQHF. The CDR3 nucleotides are TGTGCCAGCAGTTCGGGACAGCAAGTTCCCCAGCATTTT.